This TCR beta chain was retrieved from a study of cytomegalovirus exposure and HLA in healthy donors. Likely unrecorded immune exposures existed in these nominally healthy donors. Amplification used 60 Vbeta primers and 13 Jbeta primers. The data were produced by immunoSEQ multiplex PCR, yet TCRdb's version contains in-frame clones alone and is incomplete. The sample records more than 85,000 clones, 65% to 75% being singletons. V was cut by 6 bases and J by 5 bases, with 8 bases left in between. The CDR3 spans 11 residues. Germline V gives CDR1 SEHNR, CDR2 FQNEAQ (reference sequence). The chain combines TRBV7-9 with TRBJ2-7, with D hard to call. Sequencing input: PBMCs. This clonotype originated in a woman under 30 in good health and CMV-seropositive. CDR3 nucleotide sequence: TGTGCCAGCAGAGTCGGTAACGAGCAGTACTTC. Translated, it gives CASRVGNEQYF. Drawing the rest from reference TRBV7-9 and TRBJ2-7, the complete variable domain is DTGVSQNPRHKITKRGQNVTFRCDPISEHNRLYWYRQTLGQGPEFLTYFQNEAQLEKSRLLSDRFSAERPKGSFSTLEIQRTEQGDSAMYLCASRVGNEQYFGPGTRLTVT.